This T cell receptor (beta chain) was documented in a study of glioma-infiltrating T cells. The CDR3 has 17 residues. Germline CDR1 SGHTA, CDR2 FQGNSA. The V segment lost 1 base and the J segment 5 bases; nucleotides outside the gene matches: 10. The iRepertoire nested amplicon-rescue multiplex PCR amplified TCR alpha and beta CDR3s from RNA. TCRdb itself ran the multiplex PCR reads through MiXCR, one entry per CDR3 protein. Seen here are more than 95,000 distinct CDR3 sequences, 25% to 35% observed once, and the top ten hold 40% to 45%. This clonotype was counted ten times or more. The rearrangement joins TRBV7-2 to TRBJ2-3, with 9 bases that match TRBD2. This receptor was obtained from a human donor with low-grade glioma or glioblastoma, undergoing nonglioma brain surgery, or in good health (not recorded which). Sequencing input: glioma tissue, nonneoplastic brain tissue, or PBMCs (not recorded which). CDR3 residues: CASSLDSSGIVGDTQYF. The CDR3 DNA follows: TGTGCCAGCAGCTTAGACTCTAGCGGGATTGTAGGAGATACGCAGTATTTT.